This TCR beta chain was captured by sequencing in a study of shared clonotypes between healthy human individuals. The naive CD8 population came from CD45RO-negative cells selected for CCR7, without terminally differentiated effector memory CD45RA+ cells. Germline loops: CDR1 MGHRA, CDR2 YSYEKL. After removal of 5 bases from V and 4 bases from J, the junction contained 8 bases not matched to a gene. The CDR3 consists of 14 residues. Sequencing was performed with immunoSEQ multiplex PCR; in TCRdb, only in-frame clones are kept and a portion is missing. The table lists about 1.9 million clones, around 93% of them singletons.

The TCR originated in a man aged 18 to 35 in good health. Some clones in this sample may be carry-over from other donors' samples. The sample taken for sequencing was naive CD8+ T cells from PBMCs. V gene TRBV4-1 combines with J gene TRBJ2-7, with 7 bases that match TRBD1. The CDR3 region is CASSLGDSRYEQYF. The CDR3 DNA reads as TGCGCCAGCAGCTTGGGGGACAGTCGTTACGAGCAGTACTTC.